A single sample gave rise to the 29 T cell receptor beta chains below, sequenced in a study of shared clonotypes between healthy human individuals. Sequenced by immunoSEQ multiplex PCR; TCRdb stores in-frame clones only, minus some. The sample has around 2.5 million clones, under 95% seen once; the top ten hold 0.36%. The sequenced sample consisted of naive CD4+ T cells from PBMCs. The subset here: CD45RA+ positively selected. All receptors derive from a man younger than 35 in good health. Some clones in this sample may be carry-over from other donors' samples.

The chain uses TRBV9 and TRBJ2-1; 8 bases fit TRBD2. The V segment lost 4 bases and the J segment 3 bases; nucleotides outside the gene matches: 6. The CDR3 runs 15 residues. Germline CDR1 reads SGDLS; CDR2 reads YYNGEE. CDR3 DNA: TGTGCCAGCAGCACCGGGACTAGGAACTACAATGAGCAGTTCTTC. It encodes CASSTGTRNYNEQFF.

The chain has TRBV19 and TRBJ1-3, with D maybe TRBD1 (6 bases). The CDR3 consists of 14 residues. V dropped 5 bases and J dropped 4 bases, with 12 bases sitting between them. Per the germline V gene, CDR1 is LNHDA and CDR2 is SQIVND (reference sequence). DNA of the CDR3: TGTGCCAGTAGTCTCCACAGGGAAGGAAACACCATATATTTT. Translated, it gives CASSLHREGNTIYF.

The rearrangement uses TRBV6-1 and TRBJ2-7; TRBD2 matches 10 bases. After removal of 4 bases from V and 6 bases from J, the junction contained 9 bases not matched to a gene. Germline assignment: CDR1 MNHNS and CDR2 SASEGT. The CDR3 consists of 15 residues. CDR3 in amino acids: CASSGEELAGREQYF. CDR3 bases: TGTGCCAGCAGTGGGGAGGAACTAGCGGGACGCGAGCAGTACTTC.

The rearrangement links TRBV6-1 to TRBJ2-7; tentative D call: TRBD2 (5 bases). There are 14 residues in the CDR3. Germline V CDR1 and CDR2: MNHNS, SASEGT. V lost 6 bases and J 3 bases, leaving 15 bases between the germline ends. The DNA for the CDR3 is TGTGCCAGCAGGGATCCCTCGCGGGTCTACGAGCAGTACTTC. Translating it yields CASRDPSRVYEQYF.

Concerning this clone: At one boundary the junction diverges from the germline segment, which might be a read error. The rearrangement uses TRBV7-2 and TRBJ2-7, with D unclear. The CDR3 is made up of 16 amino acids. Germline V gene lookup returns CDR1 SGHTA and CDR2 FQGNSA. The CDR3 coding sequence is TGTGCCAGCAGCTTAGAATGGGGTTATATAGCTGTCGCACTTGACTTC. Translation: CASSLEWGYIAVALDF.

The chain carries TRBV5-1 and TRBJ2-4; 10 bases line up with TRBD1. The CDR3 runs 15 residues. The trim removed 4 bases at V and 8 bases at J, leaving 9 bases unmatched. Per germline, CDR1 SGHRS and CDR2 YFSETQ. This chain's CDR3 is CASSTGQGPLDIQYF. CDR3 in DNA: TGCGCCAGCAGCACGGGACAGGGGCCCTTGGACATTCAGTACTTC.

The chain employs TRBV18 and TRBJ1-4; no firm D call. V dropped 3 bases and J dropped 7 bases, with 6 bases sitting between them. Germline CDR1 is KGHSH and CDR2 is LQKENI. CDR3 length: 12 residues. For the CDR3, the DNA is TGTGCCAGCTCACCGGCGGGTGAAAAACTGTTTTTT. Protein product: CASSPAGEKLFF.

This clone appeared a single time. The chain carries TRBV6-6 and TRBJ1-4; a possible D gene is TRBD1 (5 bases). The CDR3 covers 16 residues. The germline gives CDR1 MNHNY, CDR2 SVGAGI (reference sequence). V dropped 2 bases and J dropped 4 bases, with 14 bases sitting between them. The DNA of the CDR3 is TGTGCCAGCAGTTACACTGGGACGGCCGATAATGAAAAACTGTTTTTT. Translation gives CASSYTGTADNEKLFF.

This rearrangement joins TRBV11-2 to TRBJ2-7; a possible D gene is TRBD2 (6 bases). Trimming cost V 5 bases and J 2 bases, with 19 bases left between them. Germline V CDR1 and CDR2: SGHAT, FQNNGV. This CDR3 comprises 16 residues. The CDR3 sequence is CASSPAGTLRTYEQYF. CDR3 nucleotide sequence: TGTGCCAGCAGCCCCGCCGGGACTCTAAGAACCTACGAGCAGTACTTC.

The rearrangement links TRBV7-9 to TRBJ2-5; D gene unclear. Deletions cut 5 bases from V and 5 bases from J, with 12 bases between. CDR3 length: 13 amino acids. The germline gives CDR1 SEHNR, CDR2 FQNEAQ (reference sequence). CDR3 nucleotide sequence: TGTGCCAGCAGCCCTCACCTGCGGGAGACCCAGTACTTC. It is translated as CASSPHLRETQYF.

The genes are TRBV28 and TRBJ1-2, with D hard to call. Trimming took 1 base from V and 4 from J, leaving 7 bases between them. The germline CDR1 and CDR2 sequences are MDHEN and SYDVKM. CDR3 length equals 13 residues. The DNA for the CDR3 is TGTGCCAGCAGTTTATTGGAGAGCTATGGCTACACCTTC. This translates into CASSLLESYGYTF.

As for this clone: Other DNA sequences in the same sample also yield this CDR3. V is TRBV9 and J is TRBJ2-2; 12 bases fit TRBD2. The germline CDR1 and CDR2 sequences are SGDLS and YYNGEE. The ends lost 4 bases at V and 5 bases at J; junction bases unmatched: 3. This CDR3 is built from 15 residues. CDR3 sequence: CASSLGTSGTGELFF. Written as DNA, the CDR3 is TGTGCCAGCAGCTTGGGGACTAGCGGGACCGGGGAGCTGTTTTTT.

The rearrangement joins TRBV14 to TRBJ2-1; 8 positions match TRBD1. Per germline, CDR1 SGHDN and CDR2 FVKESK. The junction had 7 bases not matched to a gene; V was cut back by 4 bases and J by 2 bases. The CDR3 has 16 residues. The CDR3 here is CASSRAGGYPYNEQFF. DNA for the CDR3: TGTGCCAGCAGCCGTGCAGGGGGCTACCCCTACAATGAGCAGTTCTTC.

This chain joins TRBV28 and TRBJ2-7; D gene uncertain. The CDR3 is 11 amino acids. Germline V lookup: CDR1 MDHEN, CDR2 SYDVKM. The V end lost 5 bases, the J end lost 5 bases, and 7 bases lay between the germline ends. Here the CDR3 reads CASSVLDEQYF. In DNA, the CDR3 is TGTGCCAGCAGTGTCCTAGACGAGCAGTACTTC.

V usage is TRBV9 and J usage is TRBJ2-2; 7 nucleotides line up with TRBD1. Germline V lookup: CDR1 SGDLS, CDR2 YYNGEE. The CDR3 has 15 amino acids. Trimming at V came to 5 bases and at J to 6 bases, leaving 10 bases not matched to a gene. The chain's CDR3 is CASSLQGSGPGELFF. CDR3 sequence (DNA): TGTGCCAGCAGTTTACAGGGGTCAGGACCCGGGGAGCTGTTTTTT.

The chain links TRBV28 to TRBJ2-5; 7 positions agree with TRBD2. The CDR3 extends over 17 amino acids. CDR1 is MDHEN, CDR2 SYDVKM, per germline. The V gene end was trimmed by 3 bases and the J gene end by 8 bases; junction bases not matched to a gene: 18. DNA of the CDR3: TGTGCCAGCAGTTTGGCCCTCTGGAGCGGGATTGATAGAACCCAGTACTTC. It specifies CASSLALWSGIDRTQYF.

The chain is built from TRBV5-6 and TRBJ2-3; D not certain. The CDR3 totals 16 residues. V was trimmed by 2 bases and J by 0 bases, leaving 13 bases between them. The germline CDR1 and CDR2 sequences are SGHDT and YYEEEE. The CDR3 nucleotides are TGTGCCAGCAGCTTAGGACCTTCATCTAGCACAGATACGCAGTATTTT. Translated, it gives CASSLGPSSSTDTQYF.

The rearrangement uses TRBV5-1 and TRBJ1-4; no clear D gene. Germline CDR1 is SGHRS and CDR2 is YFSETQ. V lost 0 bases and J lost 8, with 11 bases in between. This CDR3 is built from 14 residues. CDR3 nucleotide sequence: TGCGCCAGCAGCTTGGGCCAGGATGGGGAAAAACTGTTTTTT. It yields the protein CASSLGQDGEKLFF.

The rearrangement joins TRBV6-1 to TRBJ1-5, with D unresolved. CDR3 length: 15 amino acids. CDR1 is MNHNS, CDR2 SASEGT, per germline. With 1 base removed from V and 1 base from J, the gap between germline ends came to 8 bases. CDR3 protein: CASSEVWVSNQPQHF. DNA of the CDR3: TGTGCCAGCAGTGAAGTGTGGGTGAGCAATCAGCCCCAGCATTTT.

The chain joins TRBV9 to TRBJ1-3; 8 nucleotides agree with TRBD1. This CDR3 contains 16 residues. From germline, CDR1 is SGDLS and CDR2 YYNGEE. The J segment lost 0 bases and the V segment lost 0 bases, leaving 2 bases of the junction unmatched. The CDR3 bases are TGTGCCAGCAGCGTAGCAGGGACAGGCTCTGGAAACACCATATATTTT. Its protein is CASSVAGTGSGNTIYF.

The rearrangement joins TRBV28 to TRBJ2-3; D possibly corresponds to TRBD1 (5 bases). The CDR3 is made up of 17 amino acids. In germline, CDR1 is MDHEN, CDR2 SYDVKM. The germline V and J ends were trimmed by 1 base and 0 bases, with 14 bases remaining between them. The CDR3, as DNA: TGTGCCAGCAGTTTATTTCGTGGGGCAGATAGCACAGATACGCAGTATTTT. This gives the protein CASSLFRGADSTDTQYF.

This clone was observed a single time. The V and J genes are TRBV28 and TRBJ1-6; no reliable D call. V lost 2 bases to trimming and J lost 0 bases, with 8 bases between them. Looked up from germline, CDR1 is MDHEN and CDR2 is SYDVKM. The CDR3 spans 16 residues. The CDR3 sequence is CASSLVGGSYNSPLHF. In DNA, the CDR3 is TGTGCCAGCAGTTTAGTCGGCGGCTCCTATAATTCACCCCTCCACTTT.

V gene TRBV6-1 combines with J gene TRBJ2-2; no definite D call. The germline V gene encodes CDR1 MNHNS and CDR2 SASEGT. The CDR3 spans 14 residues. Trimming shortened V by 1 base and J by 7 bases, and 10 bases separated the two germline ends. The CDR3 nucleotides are TGTGCCAGCAGTGAAGGTGGTGTGGGCGGGGAGCTGTTTTTT. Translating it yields CASSEGGVGGELFF.

CDR3 sequence reads: CSAAGGNTGELFF. The DNA for the CDR3 is TGCAGCGCGGCCGGGGGCAACACCGGGGAGCTGTTTTTT. The chain employs TRBV29-1 and TRBJ2-2; the D call may be TRBD1 or TRBD2 (6 bases each). Germline CDR1 reads SQVTM; CDR2 reads ANQGSEA. This CDR3 comprises 13 residues. Trimming removed 7 bases at V and 2 bases at J, with 11 bases between.

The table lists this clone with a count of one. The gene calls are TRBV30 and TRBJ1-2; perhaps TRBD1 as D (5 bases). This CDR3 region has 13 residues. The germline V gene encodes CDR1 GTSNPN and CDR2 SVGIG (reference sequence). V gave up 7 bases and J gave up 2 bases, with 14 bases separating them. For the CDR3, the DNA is TGTGCCTTCTCTACAGGAGGAAACTATGGCTACACCTTC. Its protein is CAFSTGGNYGYTF. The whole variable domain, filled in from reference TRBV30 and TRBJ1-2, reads SQTIHQWPATLVQPVGSPLSLECTVEGTSNPNLYWYRQAAGRGLQLLFYSVGIGQISSEVPQNLSASRPQDRQFILSSKKLLLSDSGFYLCAFSTGGNYGYTFGSGTRLTVV.

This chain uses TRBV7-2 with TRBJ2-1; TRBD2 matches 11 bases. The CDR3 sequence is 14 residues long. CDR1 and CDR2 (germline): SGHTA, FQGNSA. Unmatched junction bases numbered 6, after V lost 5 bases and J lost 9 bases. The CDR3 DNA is TGTGCCAGCAGCACCGAAGGACTAGCGGGTGAGCAGTTCTTC. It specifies CASSTEGLAGEQFF.

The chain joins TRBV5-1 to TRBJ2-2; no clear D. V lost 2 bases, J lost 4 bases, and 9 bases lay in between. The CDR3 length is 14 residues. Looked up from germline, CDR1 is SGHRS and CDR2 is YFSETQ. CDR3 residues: CASSLFLGTGELFF. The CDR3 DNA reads TGCGCCAGCAGCTTATTTTTGGGCACCGGGGAGCTGTTTTTT.

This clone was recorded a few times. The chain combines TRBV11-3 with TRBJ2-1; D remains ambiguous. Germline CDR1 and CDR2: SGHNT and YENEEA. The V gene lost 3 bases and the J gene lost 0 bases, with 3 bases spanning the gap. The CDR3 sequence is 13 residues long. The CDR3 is CASSLSSYNEQFF. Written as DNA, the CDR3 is TGTGCCAGCAGCTTGAGCTCCTACAATGAGCAGTTCTTC.

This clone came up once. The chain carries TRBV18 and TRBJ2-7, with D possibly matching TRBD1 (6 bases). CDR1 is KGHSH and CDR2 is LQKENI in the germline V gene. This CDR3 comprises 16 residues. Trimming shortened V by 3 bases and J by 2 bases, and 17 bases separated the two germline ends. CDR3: CASSPPDRRTAYEQYF. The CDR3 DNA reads TGTGCCAGCTCACCCCCCGACAGGAGAACCGCCTACGAGCAGTACTTC.